This TCR beta chain was found in a study of cytomegalovirus exposure and HLA in healthy donors. The wider study: Of all 400 or so donors who were genotyped, 75% to 90% belonged to the Caucasian-associated ancestry cluster.

This clone was detected only once. The antigen is unknown. After removal of 4 bases from V and 0 bases from J, the junction contained 15 bases not matched to a gene. The CDR3 sequence is 18 residues long. Looked up from germline, CDR1 is SGHRS and CDR2 is YFSETQ. The PCR made use of 60 Vbeta and 13 Jbeta primers. Assay: immunoSEQ multiplex PCR; the TCRdb copy retains only in-frame clones and omits some. Among 110,000 or so clones listed, around 84% were seen once. The study, taken as a whole, reports: Reports showed the classifier diagnosing cytomegalovirus status with high specificity and sensitivity. Across donors, sequencing depth was assumed by presence/absence analyses to be roughly uniform. Solely CMV serostatus was available to characterize immune exposure.

V gene TRBV5-1 combines with J gene TRBJ1-1; TRBD1 agrees at 7 bases. Material: PBMCs. The sequence was obtained from a man younger than 40 in good health and CMV-seronegative. The CDR3 spells CASSHTPGQLGLNTEAFF. Here the CDR3 DNA reads TGCGCCAGCAGCCACACACCGGGACAGCTAGGGTTGAACACTGAAGCTTTCTTT. Supplemented by reference TRBV5-1 and TRBJ1-1, the full variable domain reads KAGVTQTPRYLIKTRGQQVTLSCSPISGHRSVSWYQQTPGQGLQFLFEYFSETQRNKGNFPGRFSGRQFSNSRSEMNVSTLELGDSALYLCASSHTPGQLGLNTEAFFGQGTRLTVV.